Described below is a single TCR beta chain sequence and its context. The antigen remains unidentified. This entry belongs to a study of lymphopenia after photon versus proton radiotherapy. Study outcomes and limitations: Better survival with proton therapy was suggested as possible, not demonstrated. Proton therapy kept repertoires fairly stable, unlike photons, which gained effector/memory cells. After the lymphocyte nadir, photon-treated repertoires showed oligoclonal expansion, especially of CD8+ Temra cells. Larger post-nadir TCR diversity loss correlated inversely with survival in deceased patients.

The repertoire was sequenced with immunoSEQ multiplex PCR; TCRdb's copy has only in-frame clones and lacks some. The sample contains around 62,000 clones, roughly 84% of which appear only once. Losses at the gene ends were 0 bases for V and 1 base for J; bases not matched to a gene: 4. Germline assignment: CDR1 SGHRS and CDR2 YFSETQ. The CDR3 is 17 amino acids. The sequence derives from a man aged 60-69 years with pancreatic cancer. This chain joins TRBV5-1 and TRBJ2-2, with 9 bases fitting TRBD1. The sample in question was peripheral blood, obtained from a patient treated with proton-based radiotherapy. Here the CDR3 reads CASSLAPGQGNTGELFF. The CDR3 DNA follows: TGCGCCAGCAGCTTGGCCCCGGGACAGGGGAACACCGGGGAGCTGTTTTTT.